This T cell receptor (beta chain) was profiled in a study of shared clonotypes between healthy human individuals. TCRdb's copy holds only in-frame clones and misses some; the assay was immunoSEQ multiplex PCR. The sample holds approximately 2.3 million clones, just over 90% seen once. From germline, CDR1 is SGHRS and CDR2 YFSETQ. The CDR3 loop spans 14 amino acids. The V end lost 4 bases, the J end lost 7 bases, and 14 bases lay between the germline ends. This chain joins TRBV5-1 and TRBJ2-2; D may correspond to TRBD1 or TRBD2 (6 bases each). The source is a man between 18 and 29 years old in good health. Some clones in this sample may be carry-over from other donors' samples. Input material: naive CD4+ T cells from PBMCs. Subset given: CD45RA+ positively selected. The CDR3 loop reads CASSAAQGGGELFF. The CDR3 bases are TGCGCCAGCAGCGCAGCACAGGGAGGCGGGGAGCTGTTTTTT. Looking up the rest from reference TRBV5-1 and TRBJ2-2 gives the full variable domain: KAGVTQTPRYLIKTRGQQVTLSCSPISGHRSVSWYQQTPGQGLQFLFEYFSETQRNKGNFPGRFSGRQFSNSRSEMNVSTLELGDSALYLCASSAAQGGGELFFGEGSRLTVL.